This T cell receptor (beta chain) was identified in a study of cytomegalovirus exposure and HLA in healthy donors. General study points: Reports state that TCR beta sequences accurately predicted most subjects' HLA-A and HLA-B alleles.

As to this clone: Its antigen is undetermined.

PCR involved 60 Vbeta and 13 Jbeta primers. Data came from immunoSEQ multiplex PCR; TCRdb stores just in-frame clones and leaves some out. The table includes around 300,000 clones, more than 55% detected once. The CDR3 is 15 residues long. CDR1 is SGHRS and CDR2 is YFSETQ in the germline V gene. The V segment lost 0 bases and the J segment 7 bases; nucleotides outside the gene matches: 2. The chain carries TRBV5-1 and TRBJ1-6; 9 positions agree with TRBD1. The source of this sequence is a female donor in good health and CMV-seronegative. The sample taken for sequencing was PBMCs. The DNA of the CDR3 is TGCGCCAGCAGCTTGGCCGGACAGGGGAATTCACCCCTCCACTTT. It encodes CASSLAGQGNSPLHF.